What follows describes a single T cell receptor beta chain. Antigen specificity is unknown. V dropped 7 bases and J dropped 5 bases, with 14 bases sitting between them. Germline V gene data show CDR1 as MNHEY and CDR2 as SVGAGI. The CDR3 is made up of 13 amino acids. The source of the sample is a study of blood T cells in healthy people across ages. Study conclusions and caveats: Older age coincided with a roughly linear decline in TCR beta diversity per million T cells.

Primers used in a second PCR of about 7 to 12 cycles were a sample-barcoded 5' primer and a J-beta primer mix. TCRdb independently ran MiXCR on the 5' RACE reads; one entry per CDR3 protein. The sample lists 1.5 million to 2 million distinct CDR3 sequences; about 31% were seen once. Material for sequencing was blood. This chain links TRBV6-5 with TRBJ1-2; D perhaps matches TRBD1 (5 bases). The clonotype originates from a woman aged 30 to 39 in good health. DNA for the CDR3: TGTGCCAGCACCTTCGGGGGGACGTATGGCTACACCTTC. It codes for CASTFGGTYGYTF.